This is a list of T cell receptor beta chains from one sample in a study of T-cell memory formation after mild COVID-19. TCRdb itself ran the 5' RACE reads through MiXCR, one entry per CDR3 protein. Of some 68,000 distinct CDR3 sequences in the sample, approximately 16% are singletons; the top ten hold 25% to 35%. The sequencing input was PBMCs or a T cell subset sorted from them (not recorded which). These receptors were taken from an adult woman who had mild COVID-19 (a few samples of this study predate the infection). Cell type and time point are not known. Both conserved end residues are trimmed from each CDR3.

v_call | cdr3_aa
TRBV21-1 | ASSKEESGRTNNEQF
TRBV4-3 | ASSQDSYPRQGAGTDTQY
TRBV20-1 | SARVGGWEPLH
TRBV7-8 | ASSRGLAGGHSYNEQF
TRBV27 | ASLSGLYNEQF
TRBV12-3/TRBV12-4 | ASSRAGGQETQY
TRBV7-9 | ASRSGTSEAYEQY
TRBV12-3/TRBV12-4 | ASSLGSQGEQY
TRBV20-1 | SATTGTREQY
TRBV12-3/TRBV12-4 | ASSFEGTSGNTIY
TRBV19 | ASSIVLGSQVKPQH
TRBV5-6 | ASSLYRLAGNRN
TRBV3-1 | ASSSPRGAITEAF
TRBV12-3/TRBV12-4 | ASTFSGSETQY
TRBV7-2 | ASSDYREPYEQY
TRBV12-3/TRBV12-4 | ASSLRWTTQETQY
TRBV12-3/TRBV12-4 | ASTETGGTDTQY
TRBV5-4 | ASRNQGAPNTEAF